The clone carrying this TCR beta chain was counted between two and nine times. As yet, its antigen is unknown. A read error may produce the germline difference seen at one junction end. The sample originates from a study of T-cell reconstitution after alpha-beta-depleted transplantation in children. Findings and caveats of the study: Reports say that about two months after transplant, the alpha-beta T cells came out of several hundred graft clones that had expanded. One year after transplant, T-cell counts and diversity came mostly from newly produced T cells.

The CDR3 runs to 13 residues. Germline lookup yields CDR1 SGHVS and CDR2 FQNEAQ. This sample's TCRbeta library carried unique molecular identifier barcodes. TCRdb re-analysed the PCR reads in MiXCR, keeping a single row per CDR3 protein. The table lists about 900,000 distinct CDR3 sequences, less than 30% of them singletons. This chain connects TRBV7-8 to TRBJ2-7; D might be TRBD2 (5 bases). The origin of this receptor is a boy in the first two years of life who had a stem cell transplant for SCID, so the T cells may come from the graft donor. The sample was PBMCs, mostly from graft donor cells, taken 360 days after TCRalphabeta/CD19-depleted stem cell transplant. In DNA, the CDR3 is TGTGCCAGCAGCTTAGGGGCCGAGACGAGGACTCACTTC. Its protein product is CASSLGAETRTHF.